This is a list of T cell receptor beta chains from one sample in a study of cytomegalovirus exposure and HLA in healthy donors. The data were produced by immunoSEQ multiplex PCR, yet TCRdb's version contains in-frame clones alone and is incomplete. This table has roughly 93,000 clones, roughly three quarters appearing once. The sequencing sample was made of PBMCs. These TCRs come from a man aged 40-49 years in good health and CMV-seronegative. CDR3s include the opening cysteine and the closing phenylalanine or tryptophan. D genes are given only for firm matches. Clone size is not always given. Where it is, it says once, few, many or a class for expanded clones.

j_gene,d_gene,v_gene,abundance,CDR3aa,CDR3nt
TRBJ1-6,TRBD1,TRBV10-3,.,CAIGQGENSPLHF,TGTGCCATCGGACAGGGGGAAAATTCACCCCTCCACTTT
TRBJ2-7,TRBD1,TRBV5-5,.,CASSWGQGNYEQYF,TGTGCCAGCAGTTGGGGACAGGGGAATTACGAGCAGTACTTC
TRBJ1-1,.,TRBV18,few,CASSPYGAGAEAFF,TGTGCCAGCTCACCCTATGGGGCTGGCGCTGAAGCTTTCTTT
TRBJ2-2,TRBD2,TRBV19,once,CASSIDLAGGFPNTGELFF,TGTGCCAGTAGTATAGATCTAGCGGGGGGCTTCCCGAACACCGGGGAGCTGTTTTTT
TRBJ2-2,.,TRBV27,few,CASKWGQGTGELFF,TGTGCCAGCAAGTGGGGGCAGGGCACCGGGGAGCTGTTTTTT
TRBJ2-1,TRBD2,TRBV15,.,CATSRDLGGRRNEQFF,TGTGCCACCAGCAGAGATCTTGGCGGGAGGAGAAATGAGCAGTTCTTC
TRBJ2-2,.,TRBV6-5,.,CASLRWQAGTGELFF,TGTGCCAGCCTCAGGTGGCAGGCTGGGACCGGGGAGCTGTTTTTT
TRBJ2-2,.,TRBV7-2,.,CASSSFLRLHPTRVGELFF,TGTGCCAGCAGCTCTTTCTTAAGGCTGCACCCGACTCGGGTCGGGGAGCTGTTTTTT
TRBJ2-7,.,TRBV28,.,CASRKQGPYEQYF,TGTGCCAGCAGAAAACAGGGACCCTACGAGCAGTACTTC
TRBJ2-1,TRBD2,TRBV7-9,few,CASSLIVSGGVNEQFF,TGTGCCAGCAGCTTAATTGTTAGCGGGGGGGTCAATGAGCAGTTCTTC